This TCR beta chain came from a study of T cell responses to AZD1222 COVID-19 vaccine. Study results and limitations: Only five to seven individuals given AZD1222 were seropositive at baseline. Repertoire sampling happened only post peak T cell response. Donor demographics were predominantly white British with a female majority; clonal diversity may be underestimated. CD4 TCRs associated with vaccination spanned spike, dominating at 160-218 and 743-854.

Regarding this clone: Antigen: not known.

The CDR3 extends over 13 amino acids. The V gene lost 3 bases and the J gene lost 3 bases, with 8 bases spanning the gap. Looked up from germline, CDR1 is LNHDA and CDR2 is SQIVND (reference sequence). Profiled with immunoSEQ multiplex PCR; TCRdb holds only in-frame clones, not every one. This table has 100,000 or so clones, approximately 86% appearing once. This receptor was taken from an adult in good health. The chain joins TRBV19 to TRBJ1-2, with a tentative D call TRBD1 (6 bases). This material consisted of peripheral blood, taken on day 0 of AZD1222 vaccination. The CDR3 bases are TGTGCCAGTAGTATGGGACAACACTATGGCTACACCTTC. Protein sequence: CASSMGQHYGYTF.